The 30 T cell receptor delta chains reported below all come from one sample, sequenced in a study of γδ T cells in repeated Plasmodium falciparum infection. TCRdb used CATT to re-call clones from the multiplex PCR reads. Among 85,000 to 95,000 delta-chain clones, approximately 1.5% were seen once, and the ten largest hold 7% to 9.5%. Bulk repertoires came from Vgamma9/Vdelta2+ or Vdelta2-negative gammadelta T cells flow-sorted from PBMC. The sequencing input was gamma-delta T cells from blood. These receptors originate from a pool of human donors (malaria-infected and uninfected, not separated).

This clone is termed medium-sized. Other DNA sequences in the sample encode the same CDR3. V usage is TRDV2 and J usage is TRDJ1; 9 nucleotides align to TRDD3. Trimming removed 3 bases from V and 2 bases from J; junction bases left unmatched: 6. CDR3 length: 15 amino acids. Germline V gene sequence: CDR1 GEAIGNYY, CDR2 EKD. CDR3 in DNA: TGTGCCTGTGACCGATTACTGGGGGAAACCGATAAACTCATCTTT. Translating it yields CACDRLLGETDKLIF.

In the case of this clone: TCRdb has a much larger clone's protein, which differs at residue 9 from the translation of this DNA, likely because of a read error; what is shown is the protein translated from the DNA. As DNA, the CDR3 is TGTGCCTGTGACACCGGTATTGGAGCGAGGATACAAACCGATAAACTCATCTTT. Its protein is CACDTGIGARIQTDKLIF. V gene TRDV2 combines with J gene TRDJ1; perhaps TRDD3 as D (6 bases). The CDR3 loop spans 18 amino acids. V was cut by 0 bases and J by 2 bases, with 21 bases left in between. Germline lookup yields CDR1 GEAIGNYY and CDR2 EKD.

The table lists this clone with a few counts. A far bigger clonotype differs at one base, so this is likely a read error. The V and J genes are TRDV2 and TRDJ1, with D hard to call. The length of the CDR3 is 17 residues. Germline values: CDR1 GEAIGNYY, CDR2 EKD. As DNA, the CDR3 is TGTGCGTCTCTTCGAGTCCACTACGGAGAAAACGCTAGTAAACTCATCTTT. Residues: CASLRVHYGENASKLIF.

This clone has just a few counts. The protein recorded in TCRdb matches a much larger clone and deviates from this DNA's translation at residue 15, suggesting a read error; the protein here is obtained by translating the DNA. The rearrangement links TRDV1 to TRDJ1; 7 bases fit TRDD3. The germline gives CDR1 TSWWSYY, CDR2 QGS. This CDR3 has 19 residues. In nucleotides, the CDR3 is TGTGCTCTTTGTCGCCTTCAGAATCTCCTGGGGGCTTCCACCGCTAAACTCATCTTT. Its protein is CALCRLQNLLGASTAKLIF.

A few counts support this clone. A far larger clone lies a single base away; this is likely a read error. The same CDR3 arises from other DNA sequences in this sample as well. The chain has TRDV1 and TRDJ1, with 12 bases matching TRDD3. Matching the DNA to germline supplied the J gene, which TCRdb does not give. The CDR3 consists of 22 residues. Germline CDR1 TSWWSYY, CDR2 QGS. V lost 1 base to trimming and J lost 5 bases; unmatched junction nucleotides: 23. The CDR3 DNA reads TGTGCTCTTGGGGAACCCTTCGGGAGATCCTTCTGGGGGATACGCCCCACTGATAAACTCATCTTT. Translating gives CALGEPFGRSFWGIRPTDKLIF.

There are many counts of this clone. The chain has TRDV1 and TRDJ1, with TRDD3 identical over 11 bases. V shed 0 bases, J shed 4 bases, and the junction held 13 bases outside the gene matches. The CDR3 length is 19 residues. Germline CDR1 is TSWWSYY and CDR2 is QGS. For the CDR3, the DNA is TGTGCTCTTGGGGAACTGCCACGACTGGGGGATAGAGAGGGCGATAAACTCATCTTT. Encoded protein: CALGELPRLGDREGDKLIF.

This clone was recorded a few times. The chain employs TRDV1 and TRDJ1, with 8 positions matching TRDD3. The J gene comes from matching the DNA to germline here; TCRdb lacks it. CDR1 and CDR2 (germline): TSWWSYY, QGS. The junction had 16 bases not matched to a gene; V was cut back by 0 bases and J by 1 base. This CDR3 spans 20 amino acids. The CDR3 DNA is TGTGCTCTTGGGGAACTGTCCTTCCCTCTGTACTGGGGGTTCACCGATAAACTCATCTTT. Its translation: CALGELSFPLYWGFTDKLIF.

In this sample, this clone turned up many times. The protein that TCRdb holds for this DNA derives from a much larger clone and differs from the translated DNA at residue 15, which likely indicates a read error; the protein shown here is translated from the DNA. The gene calls are TRDV1 and TRDJ1; 7 bases match TRDD3. Trimming removed 0 bases from V and 3 bases from J; junction bases left unmatched: 19. This CDR3 has 20 amino acids. Germline CDR1 reads TSWWSYY; CDR2 reads QGS. In DNA, the CDR3 is TGTGCTCTTGGGGAACTAAAGTCGGACTGGGGCCTTTTTTACGCCGATAAACTCATCTTT. Its protein product is CALGELKSDWGLFYADKLIF.

Remarks on this clone: The TCRdb protein, from a much larger clone, departs from this DNA's translation at residue 13, likely by read error; the protein shown derives from the DNA. The CDR3 is CACDTVGASYTDELIF. The CDR3 DNA reads as TGTGCCTGTGACACCGTGGGGGCCTCGTACACCGATGAACTCATCTTT. The V gene is TRDV2, the J gene TRDJ1; TRDD3 might be the D (6 bases). The CDR3 covers 16 residues. Per the germline V gene, CDR1 is GEAIGNYY and CDR2 is EKD.

Concerning this clone itself: The protein held in TCRdb is that of a much larger clone and does not match this DNA's translation at residue 21, likely because of a read error; the protein shown is translated from the DNA. The genes are TRDV1 and TRDJ1, with 12 bases aligning to TRDD3. TCRdb is silent on the J gene; assignment here came from matching the DNA to germline. This CDR3 has 26 amino acids. Germline values: CDR1 TSWWSYY, CDR2 QGS. Trimming took 5 bases from V and 3 from J; bases not matched to a gene: 37. Written as DNA, the CDR3 is TGTGCTCTTGGGAACAACCCGCCTTCCTACCTAATCTGGGGGATACGCGAGAATGGGGAAGCCGATAAACTCATCTTT. The encoded protein is CALGNNPPSYLIWGIRENGEADKLIF.

Many counts were recorded for this clone. A read error is the likely source, as a far larger clone sits one nucleotide away. The chain carries TRDV3 and TRDJ1; possibly TRDD2 for D (5 bases). The V gene lost 2 bases and the J gene lost 4 bases, with 11 bases spanning the gap. The CDR3 is 12 residues long. Germline V gene data show CDR1 as TVYSNPD and CDR2 as GDNSRS (reference sequence). CDR3 bases: TGTGCCTTTGGACCCTACGGCGATAAACTCATCTTT. This gives the protein CAFGPYGDKLIF.

This clone was picked up many times. In DNA form, the CDR3 reads TGTGCCTGTGACTCGATACGAGTAACCGATAAACTCATCTTT. Protein product: CACDSIRVTDKLIF. The chain is built from TRDV2 and TRDJ1; a weak D match, TRDD3 (6 bases). The CDR3 length is 14 residues. V dropped 3 bases and J dropped 2 bases, with 12 bases sitting between them. Germline V CDR1 and CDR2: GEAIGNYY, EKD.

Note on this clone: A far larger clone lies a single base away; this is likely a read error. The same CDR3 arises from other DNA sequences in this sample as well. The V gene is TRDV2, but the J gene lacks a call; the DNA was not compared with TRDD3, the D call given in the table. The germline V gene has CDR1 GEAIGNYY and CDR2 EKD. CDR3 length equals 16 residues. CDR3 in amino acids: CACDTVGSRSTDKLIF. CDR3 in DNA: TGTGCCTGTGACACCGTGGGGTCTCGAAGCACCGATAAGCTCATCTTT.

This sequence joins TRDV1 and TRDJ2, with 7 positions matching TRDD3. CDR3 length equals 11 residues. From germline, CDR1 is TSWWSYY and CDR2 QGS. As DNA, the CDR3 is TGTTCGGGGATAGGGACAGCACAACTCTTCTTT. Translated, it gives CSGIGTAQLFF.

This clone has a count of ten or more. A far larger clone is just one base off, so this is likely a read error. The same CDR3 is also encoded by other DNA sequences in this sample. This sequence joins TRDV2 and TRDJ3; TRDD3 aligns across 9 bases. Germline V gene sequence: CDR1 GEAIGNYY, CDR2 EKD. The CDR3 runs to 17 residues. The CDR3 protein is CACDTVGDSRDTRQMFF. CDR3 nucleotide sequence: TGTGCCTGTGACACGGTGGGGGATAGCCGGGACACCCGACAGATGTTCTTC.

This clone was picked up a small number of times. The protein that TCRdb holds for this DNA derives from a much larger clone and differs from the translated DNA at residue 10, which likely indicates a read error; the protein shown here is translated from the DNA. The chain is built from TRDV2 and TRDJ1, with D possibly TRDD3 on 6 matching bases. TCRdb does not report a J gene; here it was assigned by matching the DNA to germline references. V was clipped by 0 bases and J by 3 bases, with 25 bases between them. There are 19 residues in the CDR3. CDR1 GEAIGNYY and CDR2 EKD come from the germline V gene. The CDR3: CACDTKGLGSNRGADKLIF. Written as DNA, the CDR3 is TGTGCCTGTGACACCAAAGGCCTGGGGAGCAACCGGGGTGCCGATAAACTCATCTTT.

For this clone: With only one base between it and a far larger clone, this is likely a read error. The identical CDR3 is also encoded by other nucleotide sequences in the sample. J gene calling gave no result, while the V gene is TRDV3; the table's D gene call, TRDD3, was not cross checked with the DNA. CDR1 TVYSNPD and CDR2 GDNSRS come from the germline V gene (reference sequence). The CDR3 spans 18 residues. As DNA, the CDR3 is TGTGCCTTTTGGCCACGTTTCCTACGATGGTGGGGAACCGATAAGCTCATCTTT. Its translation: CAFWPRFLRWWGTDKLIF.

This clone was observed a handful of times. The TCRdb protein, from a much larger clone, departs from this DNA's translation at residue 10, likely by read error; the protein shown derives from the DNA. This chain joins TRDV1 and TRDJ1; 7 nucleotides match TRDD3. No J segment appears in TCRdb, so it was assigned here by matching the sequence to germline. The germline V gene has CDR1 TSWWSYY and CDR2 QGS. V lost 8 bases and J lost 0; bases outside the gene matches: 15. The CDR3 loop spans 17 amino acids. This CDR3 is CALKKGSWGEYTDKLIF. CDR3 coding DNA: TGTGCTCTTAAGAAAGGTAGCTGGGGGGAGTACACCGATAAACTCATCTTT.

As regards this clone: This likely stems from a read error, as it lies one base from a far larger clone. Other DNA sequences in the same sample also yield this CDR3. V gene TRDV1 was called; the J gene was not; TRDD3, the table's D call, lacks a check against the DNA. Germline V gene data show CDR1 as TSWWSYY and CDR2 as QGS. The CDR3 has 21 residues. CDR3 in DNA: TGTGCTCTTGGGGTTTCCTCGTACTGGGGGATCCAAACTTCTTTGACAGCACAACTCTTCTTC. It specifies CALGVSSYWGIQTSLTAQLFF.

Regarding this clone: This DNA translates differently at residue 13 from the TCRdb protein, which is that of a much larger clone; a read error is likely, and the protein shown is the DNA's own translation. The chain uses TRDV1 and TRDJ1; 8 nucleotides match TRDD3. The CDR3 loop spans 17 amino acids. CDR1 is TSWWSYY, CDR2 QGS, per germline. The CDR3 nucleotides read TGTGCTCTTGGGGAACGGCCTCCGGGGGATATAACCGGTAAACTCATCTTT. Its translation: CALGERPPGDITGKLIF.

Comment on this clone: TCRdb's listed protein matches a much larger clone and diverges from this DNA's translation at residue 7, likely through a read error; the protein shown comes from the DNA. This rearrangement joins TRDV2 to TRDJ1; 12 bases match TRDD3. As TCRdb names no J gene, one was assigned here on the basis of a DNA match to germline. Germline CDR1 GEAIGNYY, CDR2 EKD. V trimming: 1 base; J trimming: 4 bases; junction bases outside the gene matches: 12. This CDR3 comprises 18 residues. The CDR3 DNA follows: TGTGCCTGTGACACTTCTCAGGTCTGGGGGATACGCAGCGATAAACTCATCTTT. Amino acid sequence: CACDTSQVWGIRSDKLIF.

There are many counts of this clone. Since a far larger clone is one base different, this is likely a read error. This sample also contains other DNA sequences that code for the same CDR3. V is TRDV2 and J is TRDJ1, with TRDD3 matching 7 bases. The V segment lost 0 bases and the J segment 0 bases; nucleotides outside the gene matches: 9. The germline V gene encodes CDR1 GEAIGNYY and CDR2 EKD. The CDR3 contains 17 residues. The CDR3 here is CACDTGFGGPYTDKLIF. CDR3 DNA sequence: TGTGCCTGTGACACCGGCTTTGGGGGACCGTACACCGATAAACTCATCTTT.

This clone was detected a few times. TCRdb shows a much larger clone's protein in place of this DNA's translation, and the two differ at residue 3, likely through a read error; the protein shown is translated from the DNA. The rearrangement joins TRDV1 to TRDJ1, with 12 bases identical to TRDD3. Assignment of the J gene here rests on matching the DNA to germline, because TCRdb gives none. CDR3 length: 25 amino acids. Per germline, CDR1 TSWWSYY and CDR2 QGS. The CDR3 DNA follows: TGTGCTCCTGGGGAAATTCCCCCCTTGAGTTGGGTACTGGGGGATACCGCCTACAACACCGATAAACTCATCTTT. Its translation: CAPGEIPPLSWVLGDTAYNTDKLIF.

With regard to this clone: The protein in TCRdb stems from a much larger clone and differs at residue 5 from this DNA's translation, likely a read error; here the protein is translated from the DNA. The chain has TRDV1 and TRDJ1; maybe TRDD3 (6 bases). TCRdb supplies no J gene; here it was assigned by aligning the nucleotide sequence to germline. Deletions cut 4 bases from V and 0 bases from J, with 24 bases between. The CDR3 has 19 amino acids. CDR1 is TSWWSYY, CDR2 QGS, per germline. CDR3 amino acids: CALGGNWDKLVGYTDKLIF. CDR3 DNA sequence: TGTGCTCTTGGGGGAAACTGGGACAAACTCGTGGGGTACACCGATAAACTCATCTTT.

This clone has a handful of counts. The TCRdb record carries a much larger clone's protein, which differs from this DNA's translation at residue 6; a read error is the likely cause, and the protein listed here is the DNA translation. V and J are TRDV3 and TRDJ1, with 13 positions matching TRDD3. The J gene was missing in TCRdb and was found by matching the end of the DNA to germline. Per the germline V gene, CDR1 is TVYSNPD and CDR2 is GDNSRS (reference sequence). The CDR3 spans 15 residues. V lost 1 base and J lost 7; bases outside the gene matches: 9. The CDR3 region is CAFMVCTGGYAKLIF. CDR3 nucleotides: TGTGCCTTTATGGTCTGTACTGGGGGATACGCTAAACTCATCTTT. Supplemented by reference TRDV3 and TRDJ1, the full variable domain reads CDKVTQSSPDQTVASGSEVVLLCTYDTVYSNPDLFWYRIRPDYSFQFVFYGDNSRSEGADFTQGRFSVKHILTQKAFHLVISPVRTEDSATYYCAFMVCTGGYAKLIFGKGTRVTVEP.

As for this clone: The protein given by TCRdb reflects a much larger clone and differs at residue 4 from this DNA's translation, likely from a read error; the protein shown is the DNA's translation. J is TRDJ1 and V is TRDV2, with a weak D call TRDD3 (5 bases). The J gene, not given by TCRdb, was assigned here from a germline match of the nucleotide sequence. CDR1 and CDR2 from the germline V gene are GEAIGNYY and EKD. V lost 5 bases to trimming and J lost 1 base, with 22 bases between them. This CDR3 contains 17 residues. CDR3 amino acids: CACGRLQDKVRTDKLIF. Here the CDR3 DNA reads TGTGCCTGTGGCCGATTGCAGGATAAGGTCCGCACCGATAAACTCATCTTT.

Concerning this clone: This probably arose from a read error, given a far larger clone one base away. Different DNA sequences within this sample yield the same CDR3. TRDV1 is the V gene, and the J gene was not called; the table calls TRDD3, which could not be checked here. In germline, CDR1 is TSWWSYY, CDR2 QGS. CDR3 length: 16 amino acids. CDR3 nucleotide sequence: TGTGCTCTTGGGCCTCCGGGGGGGTGGTACACCGATAAGCTCATCTTT. Translating it yields CALGPPGGWYTDKLIF.

Ten or more counts support this clone. This likely traces to a read error, being one base from a far larger clone. The same CDR3 also results from other DNA sequences found in this sample. This chain uses TRDV2 with TRDJ1; TRDD3 aligns across 8 bases. The CDR3 loop spans 16 amino acids. Germline assignment: CDR1 GEAIGNYY and CDR2 EKD. The CDR3: CACDTLGEKYTDKLIF. The CDR3 DNA reads TGTGCCTGTGACACGCTGGGGGAGAAGTACACCGATAAACTCATCTTC.

This clone was detected ten times or more. This DNA translates differently at residue 12 from the TCRdb protein, which is that of a much larger clone; a read error is likely, and the protein shown is the DNA's own translation. The chain uses TRDV1 and TRDJ1, with 10 bases fitting TRDD3. There are 24 residues in the CDR3. The junction had 30 bases not matched to a gene; V was cut back by 4 bases and J by 1 base. Germline V gives CDR1 TSWWSYY, CDR2 QGS. The CDR3, as DNA: TGTGCTCTTGGGGTTTGTTCCTACGCTACGAGAAGCTGGGGGATAACAGGATTCACCGATAAACTCATCTTT. It specifies CALGVCSYATRSWGITGFTDKLIF.

This clone has only a few counts. The TCRdb protein, from a much larger clone, departs from this DNA's translation at residue 8, likely by read error; the protein shown derives from the DNA. The genes are TRDV1 and TRDJ1, with 10 bases lining up with TRDD3. TCRdb offers no J gene call, so here the DNA was matched to germline to obtain one. In germline, CDR1 is TSWWSYY, CDR2 QGS. The CDR3 has 24 amino acids. The V segment lost 2 bases and the J segment 4 bases; nucleotides outside the gene matches: 31. Here the CDR3 reads CALGEGRGLLKYWGIKNLNDKLIF. CDR3 DNA: TGTGCTCTTGGGGAAGGCAGGGGCCTTCTTAAGTACTGGGGGATCAAAAATCTCAACGATAAACTCATCTTT.